What follows are 13 T cell receptor beta chains derived from one specimen sequenced in a study of T-cell reconstitution after alpha-beta-depleted transplantation in children. Unique molecular identifiers were incorporated during preparation of the TCRbeta library. TCRdb called the PCR reads again in MiXCR, with one record for every CDR3 protein. The sample consists of roughly 180,000 distinct CDR3 sequences, just over 14% of them appearing once. The sequenced sample was PBMCs from the stem cell graft donor, obtained from the stem cell graft. These receptors all stem from a human donor who donated a stem cell graft to a child with acute lymphoblastic leukemia.

There are a few counts of this clonotype. The chain carries TRBV20-1 and TRBJ1-1, with a weak D call TRBD1 (5 bases). The germline V gene encodes CDR1 DFQATT and CDR2 SNEGSKA (reference sequence). CDR3 length: 15 amino acids. Trimming pared 0 bases from V and 0 bases from J, leaving 11 bases between. CDR3 region: CSARDLGALNTEAFF. In nucleotides, the CDR3 is TGCAGTGCTAGAGACCTAGGGGCTTTGAACACTGAAGCTTTCTTT.

The chain combines TRBV20-1 with TRBJ2-1, with a weak D call TRBD1 (6 bases). Trimming stripped 5 bases from V and 0 bases from J, with 14 bases between. CDR1 and CDR2 from the germline V gene are DFQATT and SNEGSKA (reference sequence). The CDR3 covers 15 residues. The CDR3 loop reads CSAYRVPSSYNEQFF. For the CDR3, the DNA is TGCAGTGCTTACAGGGTCCCAAGCTCCTACAATGAGCAGTTCTTC.

This clonotype has at least ten counts. The V and J genes are TRBV5-1 and TRBJ2-5; no reliable D call. Germline V gene lookup returns CDR1 SGHRS and CDR2 YFSETQ. V lost 2 bases to trimming and J lost 3 bases, with 5 bases between them. The length of the CDR3 is 12 residues. CDR3 sequence: CASSLREETQYF. The CDR3, as DNA: TGCGCCAGCAGCTTAAGGGAAGAGACCCAGTACTTC.

This clonotype was found many times. The chain has TRBV9 and TRBJ1-1; D not certain. The germline CDR1 and CDR2 sequences are SGDLS and YYNGEE. Between the trimmed V and J ends, which lost 1 base and 4 bases, there was a span of 8 bases. The CDR3 sequence is 13 residues long. The CDR3 loop is CASSVNLGTEAFF. The DNA for the CDR3 is TGTGCCAGCAGCGTAAATTTGGGCACTGAAGCTTTCTTT.

The sample holds many counts of this clonotype. The V call is TRBV4-2, the J call TRBJ2-7, with D perhaps matching TRBD1 (6 bases). Germline assignment: CDR1 LGHNA and CDR2 YNFKEQ. The germline V and J ends were trimmed by 1 base and 2 bases, with 18 bases remaining between them. The CDR3 consists of 17 residues. CDR3 coding DNA: TGTGCCAGCAGCCAAGTGGGTGTCCAGGGGAGTACCTACGAGCAGTACTTC. It yields the protein CASSQVGVQGSTYEQYF.

This clonotype was seen ten or more times. The chain uses TRBV5-1 and TRBJ2-1; TRBD2 might be the D (6 bases). The germline CDR1 and CDR2 sequences are SGHRS and YFSETQ. This CDR3 has 15 amino acids. V was trimmed by 1 base and J by 3 bases, leaving 11 bases between them. The chain's CDR3 is CASSLRRGFYNEQFF. The DNA for the CDR3 is TGCGCCAGCAGCTTGAGGCGGGGATTCTACAATGAGCAGTTCTTC.

The CDR3 reads CASSLRPGLGLPTDTQYF. The CDR3 region has the DNA TGTGCCAGTAGTCTCCGACCCGGACTAGGCCTCCCCACAGATACGCAGTATTTT. The chain joins TRBV19 to TRBJ2-3; 7 nucleotides agree with TRBD2. The CDR3 spans 18 residues. The V segment lost 5 bases and the J segment 2 bases; nucleotides outside the gene matches: 16. Germline lookup yields CDR1 LNHDA and CDR2 SQIVND (reference sequence).

V and J are TRBV7-9 and TRBJ2-3, with D possibly called TRBD1 or TRBD2 (5 bases each). The CDR3 has 15 amino acids. Trimming pared 5 bases from V and 8 bases from J, leaving 20 bases between. The V gene's germline CDR1 is SEHNR and CDR2 FQNEAQ (reference sequence). The CDR3 region has the DNA TGTGCCAGCAGCCCGACCCGAGGGATTCAGGGTACGCAGTATTTT. The encoded protein is CASSPTRGIQGTQYF.

This clonotype was detected ten times or more. The V gene is TRBV4-2, the J gene TRBJ2-7, with 7 bases identical to TRBD1. Looked up from germline, CDR1 is LGHNA and CDR2 is YNFKEQ. V shed 5 bases and J 6 bases; nucleotides not matched to a gene: 13. This CDR3 comprises 15 residues. CDR3 residues: CASSSSRDRASEQYF. The DNA for the CDR3 is TGTGCCAGCAGCTCGAGCAGGGACAGAGCCTCCGAGCAGTACTTC.

The table lists this clonotype with many counts. The chain recombines TRBV7-9 with TRBJ2-3; D gene uncertain. CDR1 is SEHNR, CDR2 FQNEAQ, per germline (reference sequence). The V and J ends lost 3 bases and 3 bases respectively, with 16 bases between them. This CDR3 is 16 amino acids long. This CDR3 reads CASSFIGRKDTDTQYF. CDR3 coding DNA: TGTGCCAGCAGCTTTATCGGCAGGAAGGATACAGATACGCAGTATTTT.

Many counts were recorded for this clonotype. The CDR3 DNA is TGTGCCAGCAGCTTAACAGATGATCAGCCCCAGCATTTT. Translating gives CASSLTDDQPQHF. The chain carries TRBV7-9 and TRBJ1-5; unclear D gene. V lost 2 bases and J 5 bases, leaving 7 bases between the germline ends. In germline, CDR1 is SEHNR, CDR2 FQNEAQ (reference sequence). The CDR3 has 13 residues. The full variable domain, rest sourced from reference TRBV7-9 and TRBJ1-5, is DTGVSQNPRHKITKRGQNVTFRCDPISEHNRLYWYRQTLGQGPEFLTYFQNEAQLEKSRLLSDRFSAERPKGSFSTLEIQRTEQGDSAMYLCASSLTDDQPQHFGDGTRLSIL.

This clonotype was observed many times. The chain recombines TRBV5-5 with TRBJ1-1; 11 nucleotides match TRBD1. Germline CDR1 SGHKS, CDR2 YYEKEE (reference sequence). V trimming: 4 bases; J trimming: 5 bases; junction bases outside the gene matches: 10. CDR3 length equals 16 residues. DNA for the CDR3: TGTGCCAGCAGCCTAAAACCGGGACAGGGGGTTACTGAAGCTTTCTTT. Its translation is CASSLKPGQGVTEAFF.

This clonotype was counted only a few times. The chain links TRBV11-2 to TRBJ2-7, with a tentative D call TRBD2 (6 bases). The V end was cut by 6 bases, the J end by 2 bases, with 17 bases between. The germline V gene encodes CDR1 SGHAT and CDR2 FQNNGV. This CDR3 region has 15 residues. This CDR3 reads CASRGLRRAPYEQYF. DNA of the CDR3: TGTGCCAGCAGGGGCCTTAGGAGGGCTCCCTACGAGCAGTACTTC. The whole variable domain, remainder taken from reference TRBV11-2 and TRBJ2-7, is EAGVAQSPRYKIIEKRQSVAFWCNPISGHATLYWYQQILGQGPKLLIQFQNNGVVDDSQLPKDRFSAERLKGVDSTLKIQPAKLEDSAVYLCASRGLRRAPYEQYFGPGTRLTVT.